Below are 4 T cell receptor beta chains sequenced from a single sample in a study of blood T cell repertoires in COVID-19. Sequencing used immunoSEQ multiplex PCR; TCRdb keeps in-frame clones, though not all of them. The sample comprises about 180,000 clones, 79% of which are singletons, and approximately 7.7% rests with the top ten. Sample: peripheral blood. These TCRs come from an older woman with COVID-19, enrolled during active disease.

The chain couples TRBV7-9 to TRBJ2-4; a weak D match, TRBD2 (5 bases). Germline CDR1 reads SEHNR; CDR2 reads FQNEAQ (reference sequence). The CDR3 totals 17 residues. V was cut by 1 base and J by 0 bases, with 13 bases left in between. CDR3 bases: TGTGCCAGCAGCTTAGAGCAGCTAGCCGGAGCCAAAAACATTCAGTACTTC. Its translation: CASSLEQLAGAKNIQYF.

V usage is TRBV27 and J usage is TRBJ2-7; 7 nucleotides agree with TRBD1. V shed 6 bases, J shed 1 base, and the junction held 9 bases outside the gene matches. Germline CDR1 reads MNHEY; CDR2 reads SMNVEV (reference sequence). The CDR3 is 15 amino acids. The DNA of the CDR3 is TGTGCCAGCAGATCTACCGGGACAGCGTCCTACGAGCAGTACTTC. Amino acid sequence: CASRSTGTASYEQYF.

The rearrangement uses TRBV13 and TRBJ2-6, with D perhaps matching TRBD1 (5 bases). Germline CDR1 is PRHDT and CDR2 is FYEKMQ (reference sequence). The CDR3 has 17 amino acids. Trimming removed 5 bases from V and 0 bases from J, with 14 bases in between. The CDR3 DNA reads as TGTGCCAGCAGCCCGGACAAGACACCCTCTGGGGCCAACGTCCTGACTTTC. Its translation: CASSPDKTPSGANVLTF.

This CDR3 reads CASSPRDRRGAGELFF. The DNA of the CDR3 is TGTGCCAGCAGCCCGCGGGACAGGCGAGGGGCCGGGGAGCTGTTTTTT. This chain connects TRBV11-2 to TRBJ2-2, with 8 bases lining up with TRBD1. Germline values: CDR1 SGHAT, CDR2 FQNNGV. V dropped 5 bases and J dropped 6; count of bases not matched to a gene: 11. The CDR3 loop spans 16 amino acids.